The rows below give T cell receptor beta chains drawn from one sample of a study of cytomegalovirus exposure and HLA in healthy donors. This table comes from immunoSEQ multiplex PCR, and its TCRdb copy is limited to in-frame clones, with some not included. The sample lists fewer than 100,000 clones, roughly 75% occurring once. The sequenced sample consisted of PBMCs. The receptors here all came from a male donor in good health and CMV-seronegative. Both conserved end residues are part of each CDR3. A D gene is named only where the DNA matches it firmly. Size tells how often a clone was seen (once, few, many) or the class of an expanded clone, and some rows leave it out.

TRBV11-2,TRBJ2-7,-,once,CASSLEPSAYEQYF,TGTGCCAGCAGCTTAGAACCTTCGGCCTACGAGCAGTACTTC
TRBV25-1,TRBJ2-1,-,once,CASSDRDWRNEQFF,TGTGCCAGCAGTGATCGGGACTGGAGAAATGAGCAGTTCTTC
TRBV27,TRBJ2-2,TRBD2,-,CASSLSGTSGTNTGELFF,TGTGCCAGCAGTTTATCCGGGACTAGCGGGACGAACACCGGGGAGCTGTTTTTT
TRBV4-2,TRBJ2-7,TRBD2,-,CASSQDLAGAREQYF,TGTGCCAGCAGCCAAGATCTAGCGGGGGCTCGTGAGCAGTACTTC
TRBV5-6,TRBJ2-5,TRBD1,-,CASSPDRVLSQETQYF,TGTGCCAGCAGCCCGGACAGGGTTCTTAGCCAAGAGACCCAGTACTTC
TRBV19,TRBJ1-5,TRBD1,-,CASSIRSQGGQPQHF,TGTGCCAGTAGTATTCGAAGCCAGGGGGGTCAGCCCCAGCATTTT
TRBV11-2,TRBJ2-7,TRBD2,-,CASRNSGGARVEQYF,TGTGCCAGCAGAAATAGCGGGGGTGCTCGGGTCGAGCAGTACTTC
TRBV4-3,TRBJ2-7,TRBD2,-,CASSLQDIQGGGEQYF,TGCGCCAGCAGCCTCCAAGATATCCAGGGCGGGGGTGAGCAGTACTTC
TRBV19,TRBJ1-1,-,-,CASSMGAPFGGDTEAFF,TGTGCCAGTAGTATGGGGGCCCCTTTTGGGGGAGACACTGAAGCTTTCTTT
TRBV5-1,TRBJ2-1,-,-,CACNPGGGYNEQFF,TGCGCCTGTAACCCGGGGGGCGGTTACAATGAGCAGTTCTTC
TRBV5-1,TRBJ1-3,-,once,CASNTGEVGNTIYF,TGCGCCAGCAATACGGGGGAAGTTGGAAACACCATATATTTT
TRBV27,TRBJ1-1,TRBD1,-,CASSRKLDRENTEAFF,TGTGCCAGCAGTAGAAAGCTAGACAGGGAGAACACTGAAGCTTTCTTT
TRBV18,TRBJ2-3,TRBD2,-,CASSSGLAGSVDTQYF,TGTGCCAGCTCATCGGGACTAGCGGGCTCAGTAGATACGCAGTATTTT
TRBV19,TRBJ1-1,-,once,CASSLLGEGTNTEAFF,TGTGCCAGTAGTCTTTTGGGGGAGGGCACGAACACTGAAGCTTTCTTT
TRBV4-1,TRBJ2-7,-,once,CASSQDGGYPYEQYF,TGCGCCAGCAGCCAAGATGGCGGGTACCCCTACGAGCAGTACTTC
TRBV7-2,TRBJ2-5,-,-,CASSSSGIFQETQYF,TGTGCCAGCAGCTCCAGCGGAATATTCCAAGAGACCCAGTACTTC
TRBV5-1,TRBJ1-2,TRBD1,-,CASSDWTGNYGYTF,TGCGCCAGCAGCGACTGGACAGGGAACTATGGCTACACCTTC
TRBV29-1,TRBJ2-7,TRBD1,few,CSVIPDRVIEQYF,TGCAGCGTGATACCGGACAGGGTGATCGAGCAGTACTTC
TRBV5-4,TRBJ2-1,TRBD2,-,CASSLPGTSGSNEQFF,TGTGCCAGCAGTTTGCCCGGGACTAGCGGGAGCAATGAGCAGTTCTTC
TRBV7-9,TRBJ1-2,TRBD1,-,CASSLATGTGGCGYTF,TGTGCCAGCAGCTTAGCCACCGGGACAGGGGGGTGTGGCTACACCTTC
TRBV9,TRBJ2-3,TRBD1,few,CASSRRTGDPTDTQYF,TGTGCCAGCAGCCGCCGGACAGGGGATCCCACAGATACGCAGTATTTT
TRBV19,TRBJ1-5,TRBD1,-,CASSHRGEQPQHF,TGTGCCAGTAGTCACAGGGGGGAACAGCCCCAGCATTTT
TRBV30,TRBJ2-1,TRBD2,-,CAWSVNLAGGSEQFF,TGTGCCTGGAGTGTAAACCTAGCGGGGGGGTCTGAGCAGTTCTTC
TRBV19,TRBJ1-5,TRBD1,-,CATATGADVPQHF,TGTGCCACCGCGACAGGGGCGGACGTGCCCCAGCATTTT
TRBV7-2,TRBJ1-3,-,-,CASSQGGSGNTIYF,TGTGCCAGCAGCCAAGGGGGCTCTGGAAACACCATATATTTT
TRBV4-1,TRBJ1-1,-,-,CASSQGSWGVNTEAFF,TGCGCCAGCAGCCAAGGATCCTGGGGGGTGAACACTGAAGCTTTCTTT
TRBV27,TRBJ1-2,-,few,CASSFNRGENGYTF,TGTGCCAGCAGTTTTAATCGGGGGGAAAATGGCTACACCTTC
TRBV5-1,TRBJ1-1,-,-,CASRGAGEYTEAFF,TGCGCCAGCAGAGGGGCGGGGGAGTATACTGAAGCTTTCTTT
TRBV7-9,TRBJ1-1,TRBD1,-,CASSSPHRGQTEAFF,TGTGCCAGCAGCTCACCACACAGGGGGCAGACTGAAGCTTTCTTT
TRBV29-1,TRBJ1-2,-,-,CSASGSYPYGYTF,TGCAGCGCCTCGGGTTCCTACCCTTATGGCTACACCTTC
TRBV5-1,TRBJ2-7,TRBD2,-,CASSLDASGGAYEQYF,TGCGCCAGCAGCTTGGACGCTAGCGGGGGGGCCTACGAGCAGTACTTC
TRBV12-5,TRBJ2-3,-,-,CASGSNLDTQYF,TGTGCTAGTGGTTCCAATTTAGATACGCAGTATTTT
TRBV5-5,TRBJ2-5,TRBD1,-,CASSLLTGAGETQYF,TGTGCCAGCAGCTTGCTGACAGGGGCTGGGGAGACCCAGTACTTC
TRBV7-9,TRBJ2-2,TRBD2,-,CASSLRGGTGELFF,TGTGCCAGCAGCTTACGGGGGGGAACCGGGGAGCTGTTTTTT
TRBV10-3,TRBJ2-7,TRBD1,once,CAISRPGQTYEQYF,TGTGCCATCAGTCGACCGGGACAGACTTACGAGCAGTACTTC
TRBV11-3,TRBJ2-2,-,-,CASRRGGTGELFF,TGTGCCAGCAGGCGCGGTGGCACCGGGGAGCTGTTTTTT
TRBV2,TRBJ1-6,TRBD1,-,CASSDQTGGGWSPLHF,TGTGCCAGCAGTGACCAGACAGGGGGTGGTTGGTCACCCCTCCACTTT
TRBV4-3,TRBJ1-1,TRBD1,few,CASSQRTGNTEAFF,TGCGCCAGCAGCCAACGGACAGGGAACACTGAAGCTTTCTTT
TRBV7-2,TRBJ1-1,-,-,CASSLSGNTEAFF,TGTGCCAGCAGCTTATCAGGGAACACTGAAGCTTTCTTT
TRBV6-4,TRBJ1-2,TRBD1,-,CASSPEGQGGNYGYTF,TGTGCCAGCAGTCCTGAGGGACAGGGCGGTAACTATGGCTACACCTTC
TRBV27,TRBJ2-7,-,-,CASSLFPGTPHERGSYEQYF,TGTGCCAGCAGTTTATTCCCCGGGACACCGCATGAGAGGGGTTCGTACGAGCAGTACTTC
TRBV6-1,TRBJ1-1,-,-,CASSDVGGKNTEAFF,TGTGCCAGCAGTGACGTCGGAGGAAAGAACACTGAAGCTTTCTTT
TRBV5-1,TRBJ2-7,TRBD2,-,CASSLVSGRESYEQYF,TGCGCCAGCAGCTTAGTCTCCGGGCGGGAGTCCTACGAGCAGTACTTC
TRBV27,TRBJ1-5,-,-,CASSLMGDSNQPQHF,TGTGCCAGCAGTTTGATGGGAGATAGCAATCAGCCCCAGCATTTT
TRBV10-3,TRBJ2-7,TRBD1,-,CAISESGQGALGEQYF,TGTGCCATCAGTGAGTCGGGACAGGGGGCGCTCGGCGAGCAGTACTTC
TRBV5-1,TRBJ2-2,TRBD2,-,CASSLLPAGDRTGELFF,TGCGCCAGCAGCTTGTTGCCAGCGGGAGATAGGACCGGGGAGCTGTTTTTT
TRBV25-1,TRBJ2-1,TRBD1,-,CASSELGTGPNEQFF,TGTGCCAGCAGTGAATTAGGGACAGGGCCCAATGAGCAGTTCTTC
TRBV4-3,TRBJ1-4,TRBD1,-,CASSRDRAPPTNEKLFF,TGCGCCAGCAGCCGGGACAGGGCCCCCCCAACTAATGAAAAACTGTTTTTT
TRBV2,TRBJ1-2,TRBD1,-,CASSKQGTNYGYTF,TGTGCCAGCAGTAAACAGGGGACTAACTATGGCTACACCTTC
TRBV19,TRBJ1-1,-,-,CASSIVGLNTEAFF,TGTGCCAGTAGTATAGTGGGCCTGAACACTGAAGCTTTCTTT
TRBV11-2,TRBJ2-2,-,-,CASSLEGGTGELFF,TGTGCCAGCAGCTTAGAAGGGGGCACCGGGGAGCTGTTTTTT